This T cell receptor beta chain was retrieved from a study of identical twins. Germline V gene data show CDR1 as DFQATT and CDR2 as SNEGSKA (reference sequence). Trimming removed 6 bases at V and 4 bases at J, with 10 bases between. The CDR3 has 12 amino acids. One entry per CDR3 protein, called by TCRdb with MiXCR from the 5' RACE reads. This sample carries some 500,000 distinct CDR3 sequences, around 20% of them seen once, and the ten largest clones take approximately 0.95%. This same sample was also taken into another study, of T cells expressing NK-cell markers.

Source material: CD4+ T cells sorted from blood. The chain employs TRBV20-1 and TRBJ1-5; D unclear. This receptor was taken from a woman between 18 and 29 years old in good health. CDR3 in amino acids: CSARKNNQPQHF. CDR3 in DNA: TGCAGTGCCAGAAAGAATAATCAGCCCCAGCATTTT.